This TCR beta chain originates from a study of early T cells in non-severe SARS-CoV-2 infection. The wider study: Chains were not paired, and sequencing was done on bulk RNA from unsorted whole blood. The study's findings and limits: VDJdb-based matching was biased toward anti-spike CD8 responses and missed private and CD4 specificities.

Unique molecular identifiers (one per individual cDNA molecule) were attached. One entry per CDR3 protein results from TCRdb running MiXCR on the 5' RACE reads. The sample includes 30,000 to 35,000 distinct CDR3 sequences, around 5.8% of them seen just once. This clonotype was found a few times. Its specificity is not known. Losses at the gene ends were 2 bases for V and 9 bases for J; bases not matched to a gene: 7. Germline CDR1 and CDR2: MDHEN and SYDVKM. The CDR3 contains 14 residues. Sequenced material: whole blood. The receptor was derived from an adult who was a healthcare worker with PCR-confirmed SARS-CoV-2 infection or an uninfected control (not recorded which). The V gene is TRBV28, the J gene TRBJ2-1, with TRBD2 matching over 7 bases. The CDR3 region is CASSLRASGSEQFF. DNA of the CDR3: TGTGCCAGCAGTTTAAGAGCTAGCGGTAGTGAGCAGTTCTTC.